This T cell receptor beta chain originates from a study of shared clonotypes between healthy human individuals. The overall study: Three plates each covered CD4 naive and memory; CD8 naive two, CD8 memory one. Study-level points and caveats: The study found lower generation probabilities in non-shared clonotypes than in those shared by all four donors. Across a few donors, naive CD4 shared around 5.1%, naive CD8 less than 4%, memory CD4 2% to 2.5%, memory CD8 approximately 0.4%.

With respect to this clone: Its antigen is not identified.

Sequencing used immunoSEQ multiplex PCR; TCRdb keeps in-frame clones, though not all of them. This sample has approximately 2.5 million clones, with around nine tenths found just once. The clonotype comes from a man between 18 and 35 years old in good health. The sample consisted of naive CD4+ T cells sorted from blood. Subset noted: CD45RA+ positively selected.

The CDR3 reads CASSSSTARGATGELFF. The CDR3 region has the DNA TGTGCCAGCAGCTCTTCTACAGCCCGGGGGGCCACCGGGGAGCTGTTTTTT. This chain connects TRBV7-2 to TRBJ2-2; D is possibly TRBD2 (7 bases). Germline CDR1 SGHTA, CDR2 FQGNSA. The CDR3 runs to 17 residues. V was trimmed by 4 bases and J by 4 bases, leaving 19 bases between them.